The source of this T cell receptor (beta chain) is a study of CD8 T cells in ankylosing spondylitis. MiXCR was run by TCRdb on the 5' RACE reads, yielding one entry per CDR3 protein. The table includes around 130,000 distinct CDR3 sequences, approximately 17% detected once. Trimming cost V 6 bases and J 1 base; bases outside gene matches: 8. The length of the CDR3 is 15 residues. About this clonotype: Its antigen is not identified.

General study findings and limits: Seemingly characteristic of ankylosing spondylitis blood was a TCR beta motif consisting of 7 or 8 highly homologous variants. Significantly higher representation of disease-linked clones was reported for matched ankylosing spondylitis synovial fluid.

The TCR was taken from a male donor with ankylosing spondylitis. Sequenced sample: blood, either unsorted or a sorted T cell fraction (not recorded which). V gene TRBV12-3 or TRBV12-4 combines with J gene TRBJ1-1; 7 bases agree with TRBD1. The CDR3 bases are TGTGCCAGCAGGGGAGACCACAGGGGGAACACTGAAGCTTTCTTT. Its protein is CASRGDHRGNTEAFF.